Reported below is one T cell receptor (beta chain). Its antigen is currently unknown. This entry comes from a study of cytomegalovirus exposure and HLA in healthy donors. On the study more broadly: In a previous analysis, 110 million or so unique TCR beta sequences were found from roughly 200 million T cells. Notes on the study in general: In an earlier analysis, about 90% or about 30%: the productive usage of most TCR beta V segments. The study had only CMV serostatus as immune exposure information.

The PCR contained 60 Vbeta and 13 Jbeta primers. Sequenced by immunoSEQ multiplex PCR; TCRdb stores in-frame clones only, minus some. The table shows 200,000 or so clones, with over 70% occurring only once. The J segment lost 5 bases and the V segment lost 3 bases, leaving 5 bases of the junction unmatched. The CDR3 runs to 15 residues. CDR1 is SGHDT and CDR2 is YYEEEE in the germline V gene. The gene calls are TRBV5-6 and TRBJ2-5; 12 nucleotides agree with TRBD2. The TCR was taken from a woman under 30 in good health and CMV-seropositive. Sequenced: PBMCs. The CDR3 region has the DNA TGTGCCAGCAGCTATGCTAGCGGGGGGGTGGAGACCCAGTACTTC. Translating gives CASSYASGGVETQYF.